This TCR beta chain was identified during a study of OX40 agonist ivuxolimab in advanced cancers. General notes on the study: The costimulatory receptor OX40 (CD134) was targeted by ivuxolimab, a fully human IgG2 agonistic monoclonal antibody. Intravenous ivuxolimab was administered to patients every 2 weeks at six dose levels: 0.01, 0.1, 0.3, 1.5, 3 and 10 mg/kg. Of the approximately 54 patients in dose escalation, about 20 had hepatocellular carcinoma, about 15 had melanoma, 9 had renal cell carcinoma and 9 had head and neck cancer. The dose-escalation cohort was about 87% male with a mean age of about 54 years, ranging from roughly 20 to 80. Prior anti-PD-1, anti-PD-L1 or anti-CTLA-4 therapy was permitted, and checkpoint inhibitors had been received by roughly 40% of dose-escalation patients. Partial responses were achieved by three dose-escalation patients, of whom one had hepatocellular carcinoma and two had cutaneous melanoma. The point of sequencing TCRbeta in the periphery was to test whether ivuxolimab changed TCR sequence diversity and drove clonal T-cell expansion. The paper reports the monotherapy dose-escalation portion (N of about 50 patients) of the phase I ivuxolimab trial.

Results the study describes overall, beyond this receptor: Which antigens the clonally expanded peripheral T cells were specific for was not determined. On average, CD8+ T cells showed more expanded clones than CD4+ T cells after ivuxolimab. Low levels of normalized T-cell clonal expansion were also shown by some nonresponding patients. In the 0.1-3.0 mg/kg groups, partial responders were among the patients with the lowest normalized peripheral clonal expansion, particularly in CD8+ T cells. At doses of 0.1 to 3.0 mg/kg, clonal expansion of both CD4+ and CD8+ T cells in blood was seen between baseline and week 6.

To sequence the TCRbeta CDR3 region, genomic DNA was isolated from the sorted cells. The immunoSEQ Assay was used for sequencing of TCRbeta CDR3 regions. This is the immuneACCESS table as TCRdb keeps it, with only in-frame sequences that have V and J called. A part of the clones is gone; compared with another copy, unresolved V genes explain less than half, and the rest is unexplained. The sample has almost 35,000 clones on record, roughly 79% of them singletons. The ten largest clones take up about 1.3% of the sample. Patients with autoimmune disease history or receiving systemic immunosuppression were excluded from the trial. Peripheral blood for TCR sequencing was collected from all dose cohorts at baseline, on cycle 4 day 1, and on cycle 7 day 1. Samples were obtained from an open-label, multicenter, first-in-human phase I dose-escalation trial of ivuxolimab. Adults with locally advanced or metastatic melanoma, renal cell, hepatocellular, or head and neck squamous cell carcinoma were enrolled in the trial. Before TCR sequencing, CD4+ and CD8+ T cells were separately sorted from peripheral blood.

This clone occurred once. Which antigen it targets is not known. No qualities accompany the bases; no much larger clone lies one base away. Trimming takes 4 bases off V and 6 bases off J; junction bases not matched to a gene: 8. From its cysteine to its phenylalanine, the CDR3 spans 14 amino acids. Kept here is only the CDR3 DNA, which spans 42 bases and is read in frame from base 1. The germline V gene gives CDR1 as SGHRS and CDR2 as YFSETQ. The clonotype was recovered from an adult with an advanced solid tumor such as melanoma, head and neck, liver or kidney cancer. This sequence uses TRBV5-1 and TRBJ1-1; 8 middle bases align to TRBD1. Material: CD4+ or CD8+ T cells sorted from blood, obtained in a trial of the OX40 agonist ivuxolimab. In nucleotides, the sequence is TGCGCCAGCAGCCCAGGGGGCCCTGTAGCTGAAGCTTTCTTT. This encodes CASSPGGPVAEAFF. The CDR3 plus the reference TRBV5-1 and TRBJ1-1 genes for the other parts give the full variable domain: KAGVTQTPRYLIKTRGQQVTLSCSPISGHRSVSWYQQTPGQGLQFLFEYFSETQRNKGNFPGRFSGRQFSNSRSEMNVSTLELGDSALYLCASSPGGPVAEAFFGQGTRLTVV.